A single sample is the source of the 23 T cell receptor beta chains below, sequenced in a study of T cell repertoires in cytomegalovirus infection (dated 2019 in TCRdb). The antigens these receptors bind are not known. The treatment or condition label, as the study defines it: in vitro stimulation with specific CMV peptide epitopes to enrich CMV-specific T cells. The sequencing machine was an Illumina HiSeq 1500. TCRdb ran its own pipeline on the public reads, namely fastp trimming at Q25 and MiXCR clone calling, and kept in-frame beta chains. Records with the same CDR3 protein are collapsed into one entry carrying the most frequent genes and DNA. The sample table holds about 60,000 distinct CDR3 sequences, of which 20% were seen once. The ten largest make up 65% to 75% of the sample. Material: CD8+ T cells from cultured PBMCs, obtained from culture after CMV antigen stimulation. These receptors all come from a human donor in good health (CMV status not recorded). Some clones in this sample may be carry-over from other donors' samples.

Only a few counts were recorded for this clonotype. J is TRBJ1-1 and V is TRBV12-3 or TRBV12-4; possibly TRBD1 for D (5 bases). Trimming removed 5 bases from V and 1 base from J, with 11 bases in between. The CDR3 is made up of 14 amino acids. The CDR3 is CASSLGGGNTEAFF. In nucleotides, the CDR3 is TGTGCCAGCAGTCTTGGGGGGGGGAACACTGAAGCTTTCTTT.

This clonotype was seen a handful of times. The V and J genes are TRBV7-6 and TRBJ2-5; possibly TRBD1 for D (5 bases). The CDR3 runs 13 residues. Germline CDR1 reads SGHVS; CDR2 reads FNYEAQ. V was cut by 3 bases and J by 2 bases, with 7 bases left in between. The CDR3 sequence: CASSLTAQETQYF. CDR3 coding DNA: TGTGCCAGCAGCTTGACAGCACAAGAGACCCAGTACTTC.

J is TRBJ2-1 and V is TRBV7-8; 7 positions agree with TRBD1. The CDR3 consists of 15 residues. V lost 5 bases to trimming and J lost 3 bases; unmatched junction nucleotides: 7. CDR1 and CDR2 (germline): SGHVS, FQNEAQ. CDR3: CASSHNRGYYNEQFF. The CDR3 DNA follows: TGTGCCAGCAGCCATAACAGGGGATACTACAATGAGCAGTTCTTC.

This chain connects TRBV2 to TRBJ2-4; D is perhaps TRBD2 (6 bases). Trimming removed 8 bases from V and 0 bases from J, with 14 bases in between. The CDR3 loop spans 15 amino acids. Germline CDR1 is SNHLY and CDR2 is FYNNEI. The CDR3 sequence is CASVGGNVAKNIQYF. The DNA for the CDR3 is TGTGCCAGCGTCGGAGGGAATGTAGCCAAAAACATTCAGTACTTC.

The chain employs TRBV28 and TRBJ1-1; 9 bases align to TRBD1. Germline V gene lookup returns CDR1 MDHEN and CDR2 SYDVKM. The CDR3 spans 15 residues. J was trimmed by 5 bases and V by 3 bases; bases with no gene match: 7. The CDR3 DNA follows: TGTGCCAGCAGTTTGAGACAGGGGGAGAGAACTGAAGCTTTCTTT. This encodes CASSLRQGERTEAFF.

This clonotype was counted between two and nine times. The chain combines TRBV6-6 with TRBJ1-6; possible D gene TRBD1, 5 bases. Germline V gives CDR1 MNHNY, CDR2 SVGAGI (reference sequence). This CDR3 region has 16 residues. V was cut by 5 bases and J by 3 bases, with 14 bases left in between. CDR3 loop: CASSGDRQIYNSPLHF. For the CDR3, the DNA is TGTGCCAGCAGTGGGGACCGACAGATCTATAATTCACCCCTCCACTTT.

The V and J genes are TRBV4-1 and TRBJ1-6; a possible D gene is TRBD1 (6 bases). CDR1 and CDR2 (germline): MGHRA, YSYEKL. CDR3 length: 14 residues. The V and J ends lost 4 bases and 7 bases respectively, with 11 bases between them. CDR3 region: CASSPRQVNSPLHF. The CDR3 DNA sequence: TGCGCCAGCAGCCCCCGACAGGTCAATTCACCCCTCCACTTT.

The J gene is TRBJ1-2, the V gene TRBV6-6; the match to TRBD1 covers 9 bases. V was pared by 2 bases and J by 4 bases, with 5 bases of the junction left unmatched. The CDR3 covers 15 residues. In germline, CDR1 is MNHNY, CDR2 SVGAGI (reference sequence). The CDR3 here is CASSYPGQGSYGYTF. The CDR3 DNA follows: TGTGCCAGCAGTTACCCCGGACAGGGGAGCTATGGCTACACCTTC.

CDR3 sequence (DNA): TGTGCCAGCAATCTTAGGGGCGAAAACGGTCGGGGGACCAAAAACATTCAGTACTTC. This gives the protein CASNLRGENGRGTKNIQYF. The chain employs TRBV6-6 and TRBJ2-4; a weak D match, TRBD2 (6 bases). The CDR3 contains 19 residues. Trimming removed 7 bases at V and 2 bases at J, with 27 bases between. Germline V gene lookup returns CDR1 MNHNY and CDR2 SVGAGI (reference sequence).

The chain joins TRBV12-5 to TRBJ2-3; the D is unclear. The germline V gene encodes CDR1 LGHNT and CDR2 FRNRAP. There are 11 residues in the CDR3. Trimming stripped 3 bases from V and 5 bases from J, with 3 bases between. CDR3 DNA sequence: TGTGCTAGTGGTTTACAAGATACGCAGTATTTT. It translates to CASGLQDTQYF.

In this sample, this clonotype turned up a few times. The rearrangement joins TRBV4-1 to TRBJ1-1; the D gene is possibly TRBD1 (5 bases). V lost 1 base, J lost 5 bases, and 14 bases lay in between. The CDR3 covers 15 residues. From germline, CDR1 is MGHRA and CDR2 YSYEKL. The CDR3 sequence: CASSQVLTRETEAFF. The CDR3 coding sequence is TGCGCCAGCAGCCAAGTACTGACCAGGGAAACTGAAGCTTTCTTT.

The chain links TRBV9 to TRBJ1-2, with 9 bases that match TRBD1. Germline values: CDR1 SGDLS, CDR2 YYNGEE. Trimming at V came to 3 bases and at J to 5 bases, leaving 8 bases not matched to a gene. CDR3 size: 15 residues. The CDR3 DNA is TGTGCCAGCAGCGGGTGGGACAGGGACGAGTATGGCTACACCTTC. Translating it yields CASSGWDRDEYGYTF.

The chain combines TRBV6-2 or TRBV6-3 with TRBJ2-1; D ambiguous. The CDR3 totals 14 residues. The germline V gene encodes CDR1 MNHEY and CDR2 SVGEGT. V was trimmed by 7 bases and J by 5 bases, leaving 15 bases between them. The CDR3 spells CASILSRRNNEQFF. Written as DNA, the CDR3 is TGTGCCAGCATCCTCAGCCGCCGTAACAATGAGCAGTTCTTC.

This chain links TRBV12-3 or TRBV12-4 with TRBJ2-5; no reliable D call. CDR3 length: 13 amino acids. V was trimmed by 3 bases and J by 5 bases, leaving 10 bases between them. CDR3: CASSFSGPETQYF. The CDR3 nucleotides read TGTGCCAGCAGTTTTAGTGGGCCGGAGACCCAGTACTTC.

The J gene is TRBJ2-7, the V gene TRBV7-3; TRBD2 matches at 7 bases. The CDR3 has 16 residues. Trimming took 2 bases from V and 0 from J; bases not matched to a gene: 7. From germline, CDR1 is SGHTA and CDR2 FQGTGA. The CDR3 here is CASSLGGLDISYEQYF. The CDR3 DNA reads TGTGCCAGCAGCTTAGGCGGACTAGACATCTCCTACGAGCAGTACTTC.

The chain joins TRBV12-3 or TRBV12-4 to TRBJ2-5; D is uncertain. The V and J ends lost 7 bases and 5 bases respectively, with 8 bases between them. This CDR3 is 11 amino acids long. The CDR3 DNA follows: TGTGCCAGCATGTCTAGTGAGACCCAGTACTTC. Its protein product is CASMSSETQYF.

V gene TRBV6-2 or TRBV6-3 combines with J gene TRBJ2-1, with a tentative D call TRBD2 (5 bases). Germline-derived CDR1 and CDR2 are MNHEY and SVGEGT. The CDR3 is 17 amino acids. The V end lost 5 bases, the J end lost 0 bases, and 17 bases lay between the germline ends. CDR3 protein: CASSDREPSSSYNEQFF. The CDR3 DNA follows: TGTGCCAGCAGTGACCGGGAACCGTCTAGCTCCTACAATGAGCAGTTCTTC.

CDR3 protein: CASSRRENEQFF. The CDR3 region has the DNA TGTGCCAGCAGCCGACGGGAAAATGAGCAGTTCTTC. The rearrangement joins TRBV5-4 to TRBJ2-1; D is possibly TRBD2 (5 bases). Trimming stripped 4 bases from V and 7 bases from J, with 9 bases between. The germline V gene has CDR1 SGHNT and CDR2 YYREEE (reference sequence). The length of the CDR3 is 12 residues.

This clonotype has a handful of counts. CDR3 sequence (DNA): TGTGCCAGCAGCCAAGATATCGCCAGTAACTATGGCTACACCTTC. It encodes CASSQDIASNYGYTF. The chain employs TRBV3-1 and TRBJ1-2; D not certain. The CDR3 loop spans 15 amino acids. V dropped 0 bases and J dropped 1 base, with 9 bases sitting between them. CDR1 is LGHDT and CDR2 is YNNKEL in the germline V gene (reference sequence).

In DNA form, the CDR3 reads TGTGCCAGCAGTAAAACAGGGTACTACTCTGGAAACACCATATATTTT. Its translation is CASSKTGYYSGNTIYF. This chain uses TRBV28 with TRBJ1-3; D perhaps matches TRBD1 (6 bases). Trimming cost V 5 bases and J 0 bases, with 14 bases left between them. There are 16 residues in the CDR3. Germline CDR1 is MDHEN and CDR2 is SYDVKM. Based on the CDR3 plus reference TRBV28 and TRBJ1-3, the full variable domain is DVKVTQSSRYLVKRTGEKVFLECVQDMDHENMFWYRQDPGLGLRLIYFSYDVKMKEKGDIPEGYSVSREKKERFSLILESASTNQTSMYLCASSKTGYYSGNTIYFGEGSWLTVV.

This clonotype was picked up a small number of times. The chain recombines TRBV7-8 with TRBJ1-1, with D possibly matching TRBD1 (6 bases). The germline CDR1 and CDR2 sequences are SGHVS and FQNEAQ. The CDR3 sequence is 15 residues long. Trimming removed 2 bases from V and 2 bases from J, with 12 bases in between. The CDR3 nucleotides read TGTGCCAGCAGCTTACTAGGCAGGGGTAACACTGAAGCTTTCTTT. Encoded protein: CASSLLGRGNTEAFF.

J is TRBJ1-6 and V is TRBV7-8, with a tentative D call TRBD1 (6 bases). The V gene lost 3 bases and the J gene lost 7 bases, with 16 bases spanning the gap. The CDR3 loop spans 16 amino acids. The germline CDR1 and CDR2 sequences are SGHVS and FQNEAQ. CDR3 DNA: TGTGCCAGCAGCTTTTTGGAGGGGGTGAAGAATTCACCCCTCCACTTT. It encodes CASSFLEGVKNSPLHF. Complete variable domain (other parts from reference TRBV7-8 and TRBJ1-6): GAGVSQSPRYKVAKRGQDVALRCDPISGHVSLFWYQQALGQGPEFLTYFQNEAQLDKSGLPSDRFFAERPEGSVSTLKIQRTQQEDSAVYLCASSFLEGVKNSPLHFGNGTRLTVT.

This chain uses TRBV7-9 with TRBJ1-1, with D unclear. Germline V lookup: CDR1 SEHNR, CDR2 FQNEAQ (reference sequence). The CDR3 length is 11 residues. Between the trimmed V and J ends, which lost 0 bases and 8 bases, there was a span of 4 bases. CDR3 amino acids: CASSLAQEAFF. CDR3 coding DNA: TGTGCCAGCAGCTTAGCACAAGAAGCTTTCTTT.